The text below deals with one T cell receptor (beta chain). Its antigen remains unknown. Isolating PBMCs gave at least 6.5 million of these cells per sample. The sample belongs to a study of blood T cells in healthy people across ages. Study outcomes and limitations: Researchers report that TCR beta diversity correlated strongly with naive T cell percentage. Diversity was estimated from one million T cells, and these estimates were considered underestimates.

PCR was performed a second time for 7 to 11 cycles using a sample-barcoded 5' primer and a J-beta primer mix. Every sample returned 2.5 million or more CDR3-containing paired-end reads. TCRdb reprocessed the 5' RACE reads with MiXCR, giving one entry per CDR3 protein. The sample yields 1.4 million or so distinct CDR3 sequences, roughly 43% seen once. The specimen sequenced was blood. The clonotype comes from a woman aged 18-29 years in good health.

The CDR3 DNA reads as TGTGCCAGCAGCATCCCGGCTCTTTACAATGAGCAGTTCTTC. Translated, it gives CASSIPALYNEQFF. The chain joins TRBV28 to TRBJ2-1; no reliable D call. The CDR3 runs 14 residues. Trimming took 6 bases from V and 4 from J, leaving 13 bases between them. Germline assignment: CDR1 MDHEN and CDR2 SYDVKM. The full variable domain, rest sourced from reference TRBV28 and TRBJ2-1, is DVKVTQSSRYLVKRTGEKVFLECVQDMDHENMFWYRQDPGLGLRLIYFSYDVKMKEKGDIPEGYSVSREKKERFSLILESASTNQTSMYLCASSIPALYNEQFFGPGTRLTVL.